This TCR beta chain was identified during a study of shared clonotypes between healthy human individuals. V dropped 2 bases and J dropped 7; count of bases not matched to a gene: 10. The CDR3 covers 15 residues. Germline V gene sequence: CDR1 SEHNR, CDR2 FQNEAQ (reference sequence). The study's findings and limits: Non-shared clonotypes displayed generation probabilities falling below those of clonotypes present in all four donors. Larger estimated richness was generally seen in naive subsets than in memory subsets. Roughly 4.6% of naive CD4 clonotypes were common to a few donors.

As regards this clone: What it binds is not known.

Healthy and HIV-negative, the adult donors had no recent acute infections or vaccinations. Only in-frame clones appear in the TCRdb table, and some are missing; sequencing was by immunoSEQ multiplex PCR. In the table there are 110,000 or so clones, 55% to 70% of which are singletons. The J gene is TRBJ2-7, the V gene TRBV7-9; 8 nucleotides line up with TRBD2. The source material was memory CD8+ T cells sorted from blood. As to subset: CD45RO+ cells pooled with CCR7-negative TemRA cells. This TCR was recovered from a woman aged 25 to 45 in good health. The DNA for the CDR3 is TGTGCCAGCAGCTTATCGTCGGGAGGGCCGAAAGAGCAGTACTTC. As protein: CASSLSSGGPKEQYF.